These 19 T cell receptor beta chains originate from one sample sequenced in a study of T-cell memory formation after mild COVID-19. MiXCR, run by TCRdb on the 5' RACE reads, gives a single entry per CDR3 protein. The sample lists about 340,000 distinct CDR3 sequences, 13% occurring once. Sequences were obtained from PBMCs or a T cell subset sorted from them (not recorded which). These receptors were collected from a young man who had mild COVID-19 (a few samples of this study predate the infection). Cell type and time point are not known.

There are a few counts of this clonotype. CDR3 loop: CAISESRGTEAFF. CDR3 bases: TGTGCCATCAGTGAGTCGAGGGGAACTGAAGCTTTCTTT. The chain couples TRBV10-3 to TRBJ1-1, with a tentative D call TRBD1 (5 bases). The CDR3 is made up of 13 amino acids. Germline loops: CDR1 ENHRY, CDR2 SYGVKD. The V end was cut by 0 bases, the J end by 5 bases, with 7 bases between.

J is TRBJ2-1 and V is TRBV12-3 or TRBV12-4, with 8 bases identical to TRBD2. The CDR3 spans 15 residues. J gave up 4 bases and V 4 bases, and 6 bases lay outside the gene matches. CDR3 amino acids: CASSSGGAHYNEQFF. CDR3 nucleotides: TGTGCCAGCAGTTCCGGGGGGGCCCATTACAATGAGCAGTTCTTC.

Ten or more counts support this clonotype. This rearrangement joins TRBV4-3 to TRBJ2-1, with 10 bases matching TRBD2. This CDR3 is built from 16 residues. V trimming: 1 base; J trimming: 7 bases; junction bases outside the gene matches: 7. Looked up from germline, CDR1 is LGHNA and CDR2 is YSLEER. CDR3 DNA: TGCGCCAGCAGCCAAGTAGGTAGCGGGGGGCTTAATGAGCAGTTCTTC. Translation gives CASSQVGSGGLNEQFF.

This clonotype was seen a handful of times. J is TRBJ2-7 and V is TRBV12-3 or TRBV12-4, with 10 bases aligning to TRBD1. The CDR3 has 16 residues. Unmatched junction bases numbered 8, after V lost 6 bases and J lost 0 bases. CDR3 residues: CASSRDRGIYSYEQYF. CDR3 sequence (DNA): TGTGCCAGCAGCCGGGACAGGGGTATATACTCCTACGAGCAGTACTTC.

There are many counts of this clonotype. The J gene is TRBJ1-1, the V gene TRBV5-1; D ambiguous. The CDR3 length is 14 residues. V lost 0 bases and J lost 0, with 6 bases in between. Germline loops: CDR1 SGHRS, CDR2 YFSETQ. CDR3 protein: CASSLAGMNTEAFF. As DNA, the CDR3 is TGCGCCAGCAGCTTGGCGGGGATGAACACTGAAGCTTTCTTT.

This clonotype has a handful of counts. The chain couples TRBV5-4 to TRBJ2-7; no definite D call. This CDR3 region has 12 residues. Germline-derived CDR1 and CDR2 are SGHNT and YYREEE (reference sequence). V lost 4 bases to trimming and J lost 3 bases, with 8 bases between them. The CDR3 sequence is CASSLVVYEQYV. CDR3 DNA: TGTGCCAGCAGCCTGGTCGTCTACGAGCAGTACGTC.

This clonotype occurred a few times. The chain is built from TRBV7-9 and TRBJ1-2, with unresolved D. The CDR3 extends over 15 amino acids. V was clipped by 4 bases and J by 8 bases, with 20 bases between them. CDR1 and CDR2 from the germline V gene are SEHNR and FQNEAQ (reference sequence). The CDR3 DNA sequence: TGTGCCAGCAGCTCAACTCCCGATCAACCTTGGGGCTACACCTTC. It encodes CASSSTPDQPWGYTF.

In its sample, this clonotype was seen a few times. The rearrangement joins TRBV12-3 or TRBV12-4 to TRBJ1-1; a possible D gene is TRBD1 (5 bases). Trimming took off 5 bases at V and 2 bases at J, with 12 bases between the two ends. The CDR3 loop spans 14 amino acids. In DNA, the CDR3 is TGTGCCAGCAGTAGAGACAGCCATAACACTGAAGCTTTCTTT. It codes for CASSRDSHNTEAFF.

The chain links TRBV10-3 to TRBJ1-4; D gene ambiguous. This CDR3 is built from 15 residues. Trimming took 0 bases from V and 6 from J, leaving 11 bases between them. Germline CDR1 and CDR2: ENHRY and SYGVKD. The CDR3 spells CAISESMQRDEKLFF. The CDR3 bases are TGTGCCATCAGTGAGTCGATGCAGAGGGATGAAAAACTGTTTTTT.

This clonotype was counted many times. The CDR3 nucleotides are TGTGCCAACCCGGGACTAGCGGGTAATGAGCAGTTCTTC. Its protein product is CANPGLAGNEQFF. The chain is built from TRBV12-3 or TRBV12-4 and TRBJ2-1, with TRBD2 matching 12 bases. The CDR3 sequence is 13 residues long. Trimming at V came to 10 bases and at J to 7 bases, leaving 5 bases not matched to a gene.

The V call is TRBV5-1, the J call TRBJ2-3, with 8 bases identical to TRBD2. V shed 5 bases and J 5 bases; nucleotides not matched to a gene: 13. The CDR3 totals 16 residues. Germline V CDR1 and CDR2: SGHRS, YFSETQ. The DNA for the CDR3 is TGCGCCAGCAGAGACCCCCGGGGGGGGACGGGAGATACGCAGTATTTT. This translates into CASRDPRGGTGDTQYF.

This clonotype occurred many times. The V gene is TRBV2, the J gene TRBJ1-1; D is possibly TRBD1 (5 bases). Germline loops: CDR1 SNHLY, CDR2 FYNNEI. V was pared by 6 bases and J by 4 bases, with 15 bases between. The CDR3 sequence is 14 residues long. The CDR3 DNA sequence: TGTGCCAGCAGGCCGGGACCGAGGGGCACTGAAGCTTTCTTT. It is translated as CASRPGPRGTEAFF.

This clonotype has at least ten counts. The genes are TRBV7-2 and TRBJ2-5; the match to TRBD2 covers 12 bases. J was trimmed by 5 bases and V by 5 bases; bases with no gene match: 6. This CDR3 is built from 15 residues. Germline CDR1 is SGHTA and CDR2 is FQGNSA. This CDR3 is CASSARTSGVETQYF. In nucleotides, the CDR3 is TGTGCCAGCAGCGCCCGGACTAGCGGGGTGGAGACCCAGTACTTC.

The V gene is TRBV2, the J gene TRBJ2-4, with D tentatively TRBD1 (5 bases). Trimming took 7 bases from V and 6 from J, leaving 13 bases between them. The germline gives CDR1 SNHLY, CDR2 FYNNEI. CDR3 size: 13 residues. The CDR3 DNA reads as TGTGCCAGCAATCAGGGCCCTCCAAACATTCAGTACTTC. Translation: CASNQGPPNIQYF.

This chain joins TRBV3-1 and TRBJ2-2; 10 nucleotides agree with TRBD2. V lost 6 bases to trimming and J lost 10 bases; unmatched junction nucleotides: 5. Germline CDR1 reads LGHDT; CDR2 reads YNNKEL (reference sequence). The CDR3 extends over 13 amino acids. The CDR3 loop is CASRSGGALELFF. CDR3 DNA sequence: TGTGCCAGCAGGAGCGGGGGGGCCCTGGAGCTGTTTTTT.

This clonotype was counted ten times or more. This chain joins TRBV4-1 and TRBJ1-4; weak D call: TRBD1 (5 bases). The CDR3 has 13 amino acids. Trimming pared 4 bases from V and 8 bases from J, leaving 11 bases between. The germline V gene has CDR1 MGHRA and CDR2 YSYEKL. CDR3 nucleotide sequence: TGCGCCAGCAGCCTGGGGGGAGCGGAAAAACTGTTTTTT. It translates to CASSLGGAEKLFF.

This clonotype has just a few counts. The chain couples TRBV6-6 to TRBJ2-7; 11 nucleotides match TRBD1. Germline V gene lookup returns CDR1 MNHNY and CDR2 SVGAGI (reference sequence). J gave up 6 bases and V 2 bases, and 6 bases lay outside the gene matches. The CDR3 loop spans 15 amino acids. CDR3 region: CASSYTTGTGGEQYV. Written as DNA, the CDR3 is TGTGCCAGCAGTTACACAACCGGGACAGGGGGCGAGCAGTACGTC.

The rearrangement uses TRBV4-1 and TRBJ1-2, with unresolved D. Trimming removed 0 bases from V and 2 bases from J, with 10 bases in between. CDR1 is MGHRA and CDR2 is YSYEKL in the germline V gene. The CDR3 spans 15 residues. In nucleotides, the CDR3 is TGCGCCAGCAGCCAAGAGGGCAGGCCCAACTATGGCTACACCTTC. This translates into CASSQEGRPNYGYTF.

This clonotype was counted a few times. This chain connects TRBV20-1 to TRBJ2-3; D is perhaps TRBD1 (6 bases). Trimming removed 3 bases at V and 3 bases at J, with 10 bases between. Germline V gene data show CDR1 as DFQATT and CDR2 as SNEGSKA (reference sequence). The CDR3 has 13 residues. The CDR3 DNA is TGCAGTGCTAGCCAGGGGTTGACAGATACGCAGTATTTT. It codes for CSASQGLTDTQYF.